This T cell receptor (delta chain) stems from a study of gamma-delta chains in newborns, infants, children. Study-level information: Microbial exposure reportedly drives polyclonal innate γδ T cell expansion after birth.

TCRdb re-called clones from the reads using CATT. The sample carries several thousand delta-chain clones, 2.5% to 3% recorded once. Regarding this clone: This sequence may be a read error, since a much larger clone differs from it by one base. Other DNA sequences in the same sample also yield this CDR3.

The CDR3 length is 14 residues. Germline assignment: CDR1 GEAIGNYY and CDR2 EKD. The chain carries TRDV2 and TRDJ1; 7 positions match TRDD3. The receptor comes from a child who was a newborn, infant or young child, either healthy, febrile or measles-vaccinated (not recorded which). The sample taken for sequencing was blood. The CDR3 nucleotides are TGTGCCTGTGATTACTTGGGGGACACCGATAAACTCATCTTC. Amino acid sequence: CACDYLGDTDKLIF.